The 14 T cell receptor beta chains below all came from one sample that was sequenced in a study of shared clonotypes between healthy human individuals. Sequenced by immunoSEQ multiplex PCR; TCRdb stores in-frame clones only, minus some. In the table there are approximately 2.5 million clones, 90% to 95% of which are singletons. Input material: naive CD4+ T cells from PBMCs. Subset indicated: CD45RA+ positively selected. Receptor source: a young man in good health. Some clones in this sample may be carry-over from other donors' samples.

This sequence joins TRBV6-5 and TRBJ2-7; unclear D gene. Germline V CDR1 and CDR2: MNHEY, SVGAGI. The CDR3 length is 15 residues. V lost 0 bases and J 2 bases, leaving 11 bases between the germline ends. This CDR3 is CASSYSPQATYEQYF. Written as DNA, the CDR3 is TGTGCCAGCAGTTACTCGCCCCAGGCCACCTACGAGCAGTACTTC.

The chain combines TRBV11-1 with TRBJ2-7, with 10 nucleotides matching TRBD1. Germline lookup yields CDR1 SGHAT and CDR2 FQDESV (reference sequence). The CDR3 extends over 14 amino acids. V lost 5 bases, J lost 2 bases, and 3 bases stayed unmatched. The CDR3 bases are TGTGCCAGCAGCCGGACAGGGGGGACCTACGAGCAGTACTTC. This encodes CASSRTGGTYEQYF.

This clone was observed once. This chain uses TRBV19 with TRBJ2-3; 12 nucleotides match TRBD2. From germline, CDR1 is LNHDA and CDR2 SQIVND (reference sequence). The CDR3 length is 16 residues. V lost 5 bases, J lost 4 bases, and 7 bases stayed unmatched. CDR3 residues: CASSPLAGGLPDTQYF. DNA for the CDR3: TGTGCCAGTAGTCCTCTAGCGGGAGGGCTTCCAGATACGCAGTATTTT.

The V call is TRBV21-1, the J call TRBJ1-1. TRBV21-1 is labeled a pseudogene. The CDR3 totals 14 residues. CDR3 amino acids: CASSAGAGDTEAFF. CDR3 nucleotides: TGTGCCAGCAGCGCGGGGGCTGGGGACACTGAAGCTTTCTTT.

The chain recombines TRBV7-9 with TRBJ1-1; D is perhaps TRBD1 (5 bases). In germline, CDR1 is SEHNR, CDR2 FQNEAQ (reference sequence). The CDR3 runs 13 residues. The V gene lost 5 bases and the J gene lost 12 bases, with 19 bases spanning the gap. The CDR3 region has the DNA TGTGCCAGCAGCCTGCTACAGGTTGCGCAGCCTTTCTTT. Encoded protein: CASSLLQVAQPFF.

The chain recombines TRBV11-2 with TRBJ1-5; possibly TRBD1 for D (6 bases). The germline CDR1 and CDR2 sequences are SGHAT and FQNNGV. The CDR3 contains 15 residues. V gave up 3 bases and J gave up 7 bases, with 16 bases separating them. The CDR3 bases are TGTGCCAGCAGCTTGGGGGCGGGGGTAGGCCAGCCCCAGCATTTT. It encodes CASSLGAGVGQPQHF. Full variable domain (missing parts from reference TRBV11-2 and TRBJ1-5): EAGVAQSPRYKIIEKRQSVAFWCNPISGHATLYWYQQILGQGPKLLIQFQNNGVVDDSQLPKDRFSAERLKGVDSTLKIQPAKLEDSAVYLCASSLGAGVGQPQHFGDGTRLSIL.

The rearrangement joins TRBV5-6 to TRBJ2-5; no clear D. Trimming shortened V by 0 bases and J by 4 bases, and 10 bases separated the two germline ends. CDR1 SGHDT and CDR2 YYEEEE come from the germline V gene. The CDR3 is made up of 14 amino acids. CDR3 nucleotide sequence: TGTGCCAGCAGCTTGGGCCAGTACCTAGAGACCCAGTACTTC. Protein sequence: CASSLGQYLETQYF.

This rearrangement joins TRBV7-9 to TRBJ2-4, with 9 bases that match TRBD2. The length of the CDR3 is 18 residues. The germline V gene encodes CDR1 SEHNR and CDR2 FQNEAQ (reference sequence). V was clipped by 5 bases and J by 1 base; unmatched bases: 12. The CDR3, as DNA: TGTGCCAGCAGCGCAAACGCTAGCGGGGTCCGGGCCAAAAACATTCAGTACTTC. It encodes CASSANASGVRAKNIQYF.

J is TRBJ1-2 and V is TRBV7-3; 9 bases agree with TRBD1. The CDR3 runs 13 residues. The ends lost 5 bases at V and 7 bases at J; junction bases unmatched: 5. Per germline, CDR1 SGHTA and CDR2 FQGTGA. CDR3 sequence (DNA): TGTGCCAGCAGCGCGGACAGGGGTGGTGGCTACACCTTC. Protein: CASSADRGGGYTF.

The CDR3 DNA is TGTGCCAGCAGGGGTGCGGGACTAGGATCCAATGAGCAGTTCTTC. It yields the protein CASRGAGLGSNEQFF. The gene calls are TRBV5-6 and TRBJ2-1; 8 bases map to TRBD2. The V and J ends lost 5 bases and 6 bases, in that order; junction bases with no gene match: 10. The CDR3 has 15 residues. The germline V gene has CDR1 SGHDT and CDR2 YYEEEE.

V usage is TRBV5-5 and J usage is TRBJ2-2, with 8 bases identical to TRBD1. The CDR3 contains 15 residues. The V gene's germline CDR1 is SGHKS and CDR2 YYEKEE (reference sequence). The ends lost 4 bases at V and 3 bases at J; junction bases unmatched: 5. In DNA, the CDR3 is TGTGCCAGCAGCACGGGACAGGTTGACACCGGGGAGCTGTTTTTT. Protein: CASSTGQVDTGELFF. The complete variable domain, with remaining parts taken from reference TRBV5-5 and TRBJ2-2, reads DAGVTQSPTHLIKTRGQQVTLRCSPISGHKSVSWYQQVLGQGPQFIFQYYEKEERGRGNFPDRFSARQFPNYSSELNVNALLLGDSALYLCASSTGQVDTGELFFGEGSRLTVL.

The chain combines TRBV6-1 with TRBJ2-3, with a tentative D call TRBD2 (6 bases). Trimming shortened V by 2 bases and J by 6 bases, and 18 bases separated the two germline ends. The CDR3 is 16 amino acids. The germline gives CDR1 MNHNS, CDR2 SASEGT. DNA for the CDR3: TGTGCCAGCAGTGAACGGGACTTCGCAGTAGATGATACGCAGTATTTT. It yields the protein CASSERDFAVDDTQYF.

The chain joins TRBV15 to TRBJ2-5; no firm D call. V was clipped by 0 bases and J by 0 bases, with 8 bases between them. Germline lookup yields CDR1 LNHNV and CDR2 YYDKDF (reference sequence). The CDR3 has 15 residues. The CDR3 sequence is CATSRDGRNQETQYF. Here the CDR3 DNA reads TGTGCCACCAGCAGAGATGGACGGAACCAAGAGACCCAGTACTTC.

Turning to this clone: At the DNA level, this CDR3 is encoded by other sequences in the same sample as well. This sequence joins TRBV9 and TRBJ2-3; D not certain. The CDR3 contains 13 residues. V gave up 0 bases and J gave up 3 bases, with 5 bases separating them. Germline V gives CDR1 SGDLS, CDR2 YYNGEE. DNA of the CDR3: TGTGCCAGCAGCGTAGGAAGGACAGATACGCAGTATTTT. Protein product: CASSVGRTDTQYF.